This TCR beta chain was recovered during a study of cytomegalovirus exposure and HLA in healthy donors listed by TCRdb under 2017. Regarding the complete study: According to a later analysis, the approximately 130 validation repertoires were produced on the same platform as the 666 repertoires of the first cohort. The aim of the study was to test whether cataloging public T cell receptors could identify signatures of past pathogen exposure. A separate validation cohort of about 110 different subjects was used in addition to the roughly 670-subject first cohort. High-throughput TCR immunosequencing, statistical association of individual TCRs with disease status, and machine learning were combined to predict cytomegalovirus infection status.

What the study reported, not specific to this receptor: In the study, about 150 TCR beta chains were listed as associated with cytomegalovirus. Across donors, most TCR sequences were observed very rarely, whereas some public TCRs were present in many individuals. All 120 or so repertoires were used to score co-occurrence in the validation cohort in a later analysis, because that analysis had no HLA typing for the cohort. It was suggested by the authors that the approach could potentially be generalized to other disease states and immunological phenotypes. A few of the identified cytomegalovirus-associated TCR beta chains were confirmed in vitro to be specific for cytomegalovirus antigens. In both the original and validation cohorts, the classifier was reported to diagnose cytomegalovirus status with high specificity and sensitivity. Subsequent analysis determined that TCRs grouped into clusters in the first cohort also showed a tendency toward co-occurrence across the 90 to 150 validation repertoires, and 94% of cluster scores exceeded 0.

Trimming takes 2 bases from V and 4 bases from J, and the germline ends sit 12 bases apart. The germline V gene encodes CDR1 MNHEY and CDR2 SMNVEV (reference sequence). Measured from the cysteine to the phenylalanine, the CDR3 is 15 residues long. Of the read, only the CDR3 DNA is kept; its 45 bases are in frame from base 1. Separate from the roughly 650-subject first cohort, the validation cohort of more than 90 subjects was the group to which the donors belonged. As regards this clone: It lacks a known antigen. Per-base quality was not reported, and no clone a single base away is much larger than it.

To prepare the library, the immunoSEQ multiplex PCR assay was applied. In the original analysis: A statistical classification framework was built for diagnosing cytomegalovirus status from the catalog of TCR beta chain sequences. TCRdb provides this immuneACCESS table in a form limited to in-frame rearrangements. Some clones are lacking; in checked studies, under half of them reflect an unresolved V gene, and why the rest are absent is not known. V, J and clone size are those of that table, while D and trimming were read from the DNA. The sample has 150,000 to 180,000 clones on record, about 86% of them singletons. In total, the top ten clones hold approximately 2% of the sample.

The receptor comes from a human donor in good health. The source material was PBMCs. The chain was built from TRBV27 and TRBJ2-1, with no confidently assigned D gene. The nucleotides are TGTGCCAGCAGTTTAGGGCGCCAAATATACAATGAGCAGTTCTTC. Its translation reads: CASSLGRQIYNEQFF.